This T cell receptor (beta chain) was sequenced during a study of blood T cell repertoires in COVID-19. The CDR3 runs 14 residues. Trimming removed 3 bases at V and 3 bases at J, with 12 bases between. The germline CDR1 and CDR2 sequences are GTSNPN and SVGIG (reference sequence). Data came from immunoSEQ multiplex PCR; TCRdb stores just in-frame clones and leaves some out. The sample lists 50,000 or so clones, over 85% occurring once. The chain links TRBV30 to TRBJ1-3; a weak D match, TRBD1 (6 bases). The clonotype originates from a man aged 55 to 69 with COVID-19, enrolled during active disease. Sequenced input: peripheral blood. CDR3 DNA: TGTGCCTGGAGGGGCAGGGGATATGGAAACACCATATATTTT. Its translation is CAWRGRGYGNTIYF. Variable domain in full (rest from reference TRBV30 and TRBJ1-3): SQTIHQWPATLVQPVGSPLSLECTVEGTSNPNLYWYRQAAGRGLQLLFYSVGIGQISSEVPQNLSASRPQDRQFILSSKKLLLSDSGFYLCAWRGRGYGNTIYFGEGSWLTVV.